One T cell receptor beta chain is described in this entry. Its target is not known. This entry comes from a study of a mutant IDH1 vaccine in newly diagnosed glioma. Background on the study: Treated patients, approximately 62% male and roughly 40% female, averaged approximately 40 years of age. Before enrollment, patients got radiotherapy alone, temozolomide alone, or mostly the combination. General study results and limits: Pseudoprogression apparently lacked any relation to changes in top peripheral T cell clonotypes.

Stated time point: week 23, last vaccination. It was 300 ug of mutant IDH1 20-mer peptide that made up each vaccine dose, given with topical imiquimod. The germline gives CDR1 MNHEY, CDR2 SMNVEV (reference sequence). V lost 4 bases and J lost 5, with 12 bases in between. The CDR3 extends over 14 amino acids. The repertoire was sequenced with immunoSEQ multiplex PCR; TCRdb's copy has only in-frame clones and lacks some. The sample includes 60,000 to 85,000 clones, approximately 85% of them seen just once. The sequencing here drew on PBMCs, taken from a glioma patient whose treatment included an IDH1 peptide vaccine. The gene calls are TRBV27 and TRBJ1-5; D is unclear. The TCR originated in a woman aged 50 to 60 with glioma. The CDR3 nucleotides are TGTGCCAGCAGTTATGGAGGTCCTTATCAGCCCCAGCATTTT. Protein product: CASSYGGPYQPQHF.